This note documents a single T cell receptor (beta chain) sequence. This receptor's antigen is unknown. The input lacks base qualities; no much larger clone sits a single base away. This record belongs to a study of B cell selection in AIRE deficiency (dated by TCRdb to between 2019 and 2020). In terms of the full investigation: TCRbeta repertoires of sorted blood CD4+ conventional T cells and regulatory T cells were compared between AIRE-deficient patients and healthy controls. The TCR-sequenced cohort comprised roughly 5 AIRE-deficient APECED patients and roughly 5 healthy control donors. The study at large found these results: Among about 3,700 shared Treg TCRbeta sequences, about 31% were found to be shared only among healthy donors and around 9.7% only among patients, suggesting that Treg selection is less efficient in the absence of AIRE. Roughly 28% of the Treg TCRbeta sequences shared among healthy donors were detected in patient Tconv cells, suggesting that Treg-biased clones are diverted into the Tconv compartment. Only TCRbeta chains were sequenced, and about a third of the Treg sequences shared among healthy donors were also detected in healthy Tconv cells, possibly owing to differing TCRalpha chains. Shared Treg sequences had shorter CDR3s, which reflects a bias toward rearrangements containing few non-templated nucleotide insertions. In terms of TCRBV gene usage, CDR3 length and TCR diversity, Tconv and Treg cells from AIRE-deficient patients looked similar to Tconv and Treg cells from healthy donors.

The CDR3 has 16 amino acids, counting the end cysteine and phenylalanine. Kept here is only the CDR3 DNA, which spans 48 bases and is read in frame from base 1. From the germline V gene (reference sequence), CDR1 is LNHDA and CDR2 is SQIVND. For this chain, trimming is 3 bases at the V end and 4 bases at the J end, and the number of junction bases without a gene match is 7. Conventional CD4 T cells were sorted as cells that were CD4+CD127+. APECED syndrome was present in the AIRE-deficient patients. A FACSAria flow cytometer was used to sort the Tconv and Treg cells intended for TCRbeta sequencing. The sorted cells were collected in 5-ml round-bottom polystyrene tubes, and the dry cell pellets were frozen at -80 degrees C prior to sequencing. TCRbeta chain sequencing was performed with the immunoSEQ platform. For the original study's pipeline: When conventional T cell repertoires were pooled, 85,000 to 110,000 distinct in-frame TCRbeta sequences were obtained from patients and 13.4x10^4 from healthy donors. Treg TCRbeta sequences found in two or more individuals were defined as public, and these public Treg TCRbeta sequences were then searched for in Tconv repertoires. Differences between groups were assessed using Mann-Whitney U tests with Bonferroni-Dunn correction in GraphPad Prism 7.03. TCRdb carries this immuneACCESS record with in-frame sequences only. Its versions omit some clonotypes, under half of them owing to an unresolved V gene in the studies checked, with the rest unexplained. The D gene and trimming were derived from the DNA, and the V and J assignments and clone size from that table. Recorded for this sample are 20,000 to 25,000 clones; roughly 97% of them occurred a single time. The top ten hold about 0.19% of the sample.

The chain was built from TRBV19 and TRBJ2-7, with 12 middle bases fitting TRBD2. The origin of this receptor is a human donor with AIRE deficiency. The sequenced sample consisted of conventional CD4+ T cells sorted from PBMCs. The CDR3 protein: CASSIGQLAGGYEQYF. The bases are TGTGCCAGTAGTATCGGACAACTAGCGGGAGGTTACGAGCAGTACTTC.